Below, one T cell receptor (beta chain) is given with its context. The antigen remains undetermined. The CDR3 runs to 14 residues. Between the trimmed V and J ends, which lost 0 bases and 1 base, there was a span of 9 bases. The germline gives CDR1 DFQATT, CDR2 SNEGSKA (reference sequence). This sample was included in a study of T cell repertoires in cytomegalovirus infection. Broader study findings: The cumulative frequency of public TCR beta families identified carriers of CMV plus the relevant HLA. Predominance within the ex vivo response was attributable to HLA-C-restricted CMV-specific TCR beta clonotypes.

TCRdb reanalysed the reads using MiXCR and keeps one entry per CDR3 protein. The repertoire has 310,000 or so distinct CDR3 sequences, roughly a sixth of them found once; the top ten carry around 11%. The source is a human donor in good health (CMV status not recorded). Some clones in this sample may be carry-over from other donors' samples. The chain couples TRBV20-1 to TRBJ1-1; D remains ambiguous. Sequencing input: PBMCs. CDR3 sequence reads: CSARDWGANTEAFF. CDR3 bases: TGCAGTGCTAGAGATTGGGGAGCGAACACTGAAGCTTTCTTT.